The clone carrying this TCR beta chain was picked up many times. Its specificity is unknown. This specimen belongs to a study of early T cells in non-severe SARS-CoV-2 infection. Study-level background: Sequencing used unsorted whole-blood bulk RNA, so chains lack pairing. Whole-study findings and limits: Matching against VDJdb likely underestimated virus-specific expansions, favoring anti-spike CD8.

Individual cDNA molecules were tagged with unique molecular identifiers. TCRdb re-analysed the 5' RACE reads in MiXCR, keeping a single row per CDR3 protein. This table holds tens of thousands of distinct CDR3 sequences, less than 9.5% found once. The CDR3 has 11 residues. Germline-derived CDR1 and CDR2 are LGHDT and YNNKEL (reference sequence). Trimming stripped 3 bases from V and 3 bases from J, with 3 bases between. The chain combines TRBV3-1 with TRBJ2-7; D is ambiguous. This material consisted of whole blood, taken at baseline. The TCR originated in an adult who was a healthcare worker with PCR-confirmed SARS-CoV-2 infection or an uninfected control (not recorded which). The CDR3 is CASSQHYEQYF. CDR3 coding DNA: TGTGCCAGCAGCCAGCACTACGAGCAGTACTTC.